These 32 T cell receptor beta chains were sequenced from one sample in a study of T cell repertoires in cytomegalovirus infection. TCRdb recomputed calls from the reads with MiXCR, one row per CDR3 protein. The sample lists fewer than 1,000,000 distinct CDR3 sequences, about a third seen once, with about 14% in the top ten. These receptors' antigens are unknown. Specimen: cultured CD8+ T cells from PBMCs, collected from culture after CMV antigen stimulation. These receptors originate from a human donor in good health (CMV status not recorded). Some clones in this sample may be carry-over from other donors' samples.

The J gene is TRBJ2-3, the V gene TRBV6-5; 12 bases are a match to TRBD2. CDR1 and CDR2 (germline): MNHEY, SVGAGI. V lost 7 bases and J lost 3; bases outside the gene matches: 5. The CDR3 spans 15 residues. DNA of the CDR3: TGTGCCAGCAATGACGGGACTAGCGGGACAGATACGCAGTATTTT. Residues: CASNDGTSGTDTQYF.

This chain uses TRBV7-8 with TRBJ2-1; 9 bases line up with TRBD2. The CDR3 is 14 amino acids. Losses at the gene ends were 7 bases for V and 9 bases for J; bases not matched to a gene: 10. From germline, CDR1 is SGHVS and CDR2 FQNEAQ. The CDR3 region is CASTRAGGVGEQFF. The CDR3 DNA is TGTGCCAGCACCCGAGCGGGGGGAGTAGGTGAGCAGTTCTTC. The whole variable domain, remainder taken from reference TRBV7-8 and TRBJ2-1, is GAGVSQSPRYKVAKRGQDVALRCDPISGHVSLFWYQQALGQGPEFLTYFQNEAQLDKSGLPSDRFFAERPEGSVSTLKIQRTQQEDSAVYLCASTRAGGVGEQFFGPGTRLTVL.

The V and J genes are TRBV7-6 and TRBJ2-7, with 9 bases fitting TRBD2. The germline V gene has CDR1 SGHVS and CDR2 FNYEAQ. After removal of 4 bases from V and 6 bases from J, the junction contained 4 bases not matched to a gene. The CDR3 covers 13 residues. The DNA for the CDR3 is TGTGCCAGCAGCTGGGGGCGGGAGGGCGAGCAGTACGTC. Translated: CASSWGREGEQYV.

The gene calls are TRBV27 and TRBJ2-3; 9 positions match TRBD1. The CDR3 spans 17 residues. Per the germline V gene, CDR1 is MNHEY and CDR2 is SMNVEV (reference sequence). The J segment lost 6 bases and the V segment lost 0 bases, leaving 10 bases of the junction unmatched. The CDR3 sequence is CASSLSGVTGGWDTQYF. CDR3 nucleotide sequence: TGTGCCAGCAGTTTATCTGGTGTCACAGGGGGCTGGGATACGCAGTATTTT.

This chain connects TRBV19 to TRBJ1-5; 9 bases line up with TRBD1. The ends lost 6 bases at V and 5 bases at J; junction bases unmatched: 14. Germline CDR1 LNHDA, CDR2 SQIVND (reference sequence). CDR3 length equals 17 residues. CDR3 DNA: TGTGCCAGTAGATTCGGGACAGGGCAGTCTTATTATCAGCCCCAGCATTTT. This gives the protein CASRFGTGQSYYQPQHF.

The chain employs TRBV27 and TRBJ2-7; no reliable D call. The germline CDR1 and CDR2 sequences are MNHEY and SMNVEV (reference sequence). This CDR3 region has 13 residues. Trimming removed 4 bases at V and 3 bases at J, with 10 bases between. Here the CDR3 reads CASSSTDNYEQYF. The CDR3 coding sequence is TGTGCCAGCAGTTCGACTGACAACTACGAGCAGTACTTC.

The gene calls are TRBV3-1 and TRBJ2-5; possible D gene TRBD2, 6 bases. V shed 0 bases and J shed 3 bases, with 29 bases lying between them. The CDR3 loop spans 21 amino acids. CDR1 is LGHDT and CDR2 is YNNKEL in the germline V gene (reference sequence). CDR3 sequence reads: CASSQDTTAGPPGLRKETQYF. The CDR3 DNA reads as TGTGCCAGCAGCCAAGATACAACGGCTGGACCCCCGGGACTTAGAAAAGAGACCCAGTACTTC.

The chain has TRBV27 and TRBJ1-1, with TRBD1 identical over 7 bases. The V and J ends lost 7 bases and 5 bases, in that order; junction bases with no gene match: 10. The CDR3 has 14 amino acids. Looked up from germline, CDR1 is MNHEY and CDR2 is SMNVEV (reference sequence). The CDR3 region has the DNA TGTGCCAGCACCTTGGCAGGGGGGAGGACTGAAGCTTTCTTT. Its translation is CASTLAGGRTEAFF.

This clonotype was detected many times. This rearrangement joins TRBV7-2 to TRBJ2-5, with 13 bases aligning to TRBD2. The CDR3 runs 18 residues. The germline CDR1 and CDR2 sequences are SGHTA and FQGNSA. The V gene end was trimmed by 3 bases and the J gene end by 2 bases; junction bases not matched to a gene: 9. The CDR3 here is CASSFPTSGGQMQETQYF. CDR3 coding DNA: TGTGCCAGCAGCTTCCCGACTAGCGGGGGGCAGATGCAAGAGACCCAGTACTTC.

The rearrangement joins TRBV7-9 to TRBJ1-1; D is uncertain. The germline gives CDR1 SEHNR, CDR2 FQNEAQ (reference sequence). The CDR3 extends over 16 amino acids. With 0 bases removed from V and 1 base from J, the gap between germline ends came to 12 bases. CDR3 DNA sequence: TGTGCCAGCAGCTTAGCCCCCCAGACAAAGAACACTGAAGCTTTCTTT. Its protein product is CASSLAPQTKNTEAFF.

The chain recombines TRBV27 with TRBJ2-7; 9 nucleotides match TRBD1. Losses at the gene ends were 6 bases for V and 7 bases for J; bases not matched to a gene: 13. This CDR3 has 15 residues. CDR1 is MNHEY and CDR2 is SMNVEV in the germline V gene (reference sequence). Written as DNA, the CDR3 is TGTGCCAGCAGCGCGGCTCGAGGGACAGGGTATGAGCAGTACTTC. As protein: CASSAARGTGYEQYF.

This clonotype was picked up a small number of times. The V gene is TRBV15, the J gene TRBJ2-5; D not resolved. Germline V gene lookup returns CDR1 LNHNV and CDR2 YYDKDF (reference sequence). The CDR3 consists of 14 residues. Deletions cut 0 bases from V and 5 bases from J, with 10 bases between. The CDR3 reads CATSRDLGEETQYF. The DNA for the CDR3 is TGTGCCACCAGCAGAGATCTGGGTGAGGAGACCCAGTACTTC.

This clonotype was seen many times. The chain has TRBV12-3 or TRBV12-4 and TRBJ1-1; TRBD1 aligns across 9 bases. V shed 5 bases and J 1 base; nucleotides not matched to a gene: 2. The CDR3 totals 14 residues. CDR3 in amino acids: CASSTGGGNTEAFF. The CDR3 DNA reads TGTGCCAGCAGTACAGGGGGCGGGAACACTGAAGCTTTCTTT.

This clonotype was observed at least ten times. The J gene is TRBJ2-1, the V gene TRBV7-2; 7 bases line up with TRBD1. Germline-derived CDR1 and CDR2 are SGHTA and FQGNSA. After removal of 4 bases from V and 4 bases from J, the junction contained 4 bases not matched to a gene. The CDR3 is 14 amino acids. The CDR3 region has the DNA TGTGCCAGCAGCTCGGACAGGTTATACAATGAGCAGTTCTTC. Protein product: CASSSDRLYNEQFF.

V usage is TRBV6-1 and J usage is TRBJ1-1, with a possible D match to TRBD1 (5 bases). The germline gives CDR1 MNHNS, CDR2 SASEGT. This CDR3 comprises 14 residues. Trimming cost V 1 base and J 3 bases, with 9 bases left between them. The DNA of the CDR3 is TGTGCCAGCAGTGAAGACATAGGGGACACTGAAGCTTTCTTT. Translation gives CASSEDIGDTEAFF.

This clonotype was counted a few times. The chain carries TRBV25-1 and TRBJ2-2; D may be TRBD1 (5 bases). V lost 6 bases to trimming and J lost 1 base, with 12 bases between them. Per the germline V gene, CDR1 is MGHDK and CDR2 is SYGVNS. The CDR3 has 15 amino acids. The CDR3 loop reads CASRRDRGNTGELFF. CDR3 bases: TGTGCCAGCAGACGCGATAGGGGGAACACCGGGGAGCTGTTTTTT.

The chain joins TRBV5-4 to TRBJ2-3, with 7 nucleotides matching TRBD2. The germline gives CDR1 SGHNT, CDR2 YYREEE (reference sequence). J gave up 1 base and V 4 bases, and 15 bases lay outside the gene matches. The CDR3 consists of 18 residues. The CDR3 loop is CASSNRDYLYLRTDTQYF. The CDR3 DNA reads TGTGCCAGCAGCAACCGGGACTACCTTTACCTACGCACAGATACGCAGTATTTT.

This clonotype was seen ten or more times. The CDR3 protein is CASIGGGETQYF. The CDR3 DNA reads TGTGCCAGCATAGGGGGCGGGGAGACCCAGTACTTC. The chain recombines TRBV6-5 with TRBJ2-5, with 7 bases matching TRBD1. The CDR3 contains 12 residues. Germline values: CDR1 MNHEY, CDR2 SVGAGI. J was trimmed by 5 bases and V by 7 bases; bases with no gene match: 4.

This clonotype has more than one count but fewer than ten. The gene calls are TRBV4-1 and TRBJ1-1; D gene uncertain. This CDR3 has 14 amino acids. V was shortened by 1 base and J by 5 bases, with 11 bases between the two germline ends. Germline CDR1 is MGHRA and CDR2 is YSYEKL. In nucleotides, the CDR3 is TGCGCCAGCAGCCAAGGCGGGGAAATGACTGAAGCTTTCTTT. This sequence encodes CASSQGGEMTEAFF.

The J gene is TRBJ2-7, the V gene TRBV5-1, with D perhaps TRBD1 (5 bases). The CDR3 totals 14 residues. CDR1 and CDR2 (germline): SGHRS, YFSETQ. V lost 4 bases, J lost 3 bases, and 14 bases lay in between. CDR3 DNA sequence: TGCGCCAGCAGCCTTGACACAGGTATCTACGAGCAGTACTTC. It encodes CASSLDTGIYEQYF.

A remark on this clonotype: Because the CDR3's place on the DNA is in doubt, the DNA is left out and the CDR3 is given as listed by TCRdb. The chain uses TRBV7-5 and TRBJ1-5; the table's D call, TRBD1, has no DNA check behind it. TRBV7-5 is flagged as a pseudogene. Termini included, the CDR3 measures 21 amino acids. This CDR3 reads CISVSEARGPKGIYSNQPQHF.

The V and J genes are TRBV28 and TRBJ1-1; no clear D. The germline CDR1 and CDR2 sequences are MDHEN and SYDVKM. The CDR3 is made up of 14 amino acids. Deletions cut 7 bases from V and 3 bases from J, with 15 bases between. As DNA, the CDR3 is TGTGCCAGCACCCCTGGAGTGGACTACACTGAAGCTTTCTTT. This codes for CASTPGVDYTEAFF.

This chain connects TRBV12-3 or TRBV12-4 to TRBJ2-1; TRBD2 agrees at 9 bases. V trimming: 6 bases; J trimming: 6 bases; junction bases outside the gene matches: 9. This CDR3 comprises 15 residues. CDR3 nucleotides: TGTGCCAGCAGCCGCCGCGGGGGGGTTGGCAATGAGCAGTTCTTC. Protein: CASSRRGGVGNEQFF.

The rearrangement joins TRBV5-4 to TRBJ1-4, with a possible D match to TRBD1 (5 bases). The CDR3 runs 16 residues. The germline gives CDR1 SGHNT, CDR2 YYREEE (reference sequence). V was cut by 4 bases and J by 0 bases, with 13 bases left in between. The CDR3 loop is CASSPMEGATNEKLFF. DNA for the CDR3: TGTGCCAGCAGCCCTATGGAAGGGGCAACTAATGAAAAACTGTTTTTT. The variable domain in full, with the rest retrieved from reference TRBV5-4 and TRBJ1-4, is ETGVTQSPTHLIKTRGQQVTLRCSSQSGHNTVSWYQQALGQGPQFIFQYYREEENGRGNFPPRFSGLQFPNYSSELNVNALELDDSALYLCASSPMEGATNEKLFFGSGTQLSVL.

This chain joins TRBV29-1 and TRBJ1-2; D possibly corresponds to TRBD1 (6 bases). The CDR3 covers 12 residues. CDR1 is SQVTM, CDR2 ANQGSEA, per germline. Deletions cut 7 bases from V and 8 bases from J, with 17 bases between. This CDR3 reads CSGGRAGGGYTF. In nucleotides, the CDR3 is TGCAGCGGGGGTCGCGCCGGGGGCGGCTACACCTTC.

This clonotype has a handful of counts. The chain recombines TRBV4-1 with TRBJ2-1, with a possible D match to TRBD2 (6 bases). CDR1 and CDR2 from the germline V gene are MGHRA and YSYEKL. V gave up 4 bases and J gave up 10 bases, with 17 bases separating them. The length of the CDR3 is 14 residues. CDR3 DNA: TGCGCCAGCAGCCCGACTAGACCCTCCTGGGAGCAGTTCTTC. It specifies CASSPTRPSWEQFF.

The chain couples TRBV7-2 to TRBJ2-2, with 7 nucleotides matching TRBD2. The CDR3 consists of 14 residues. V dropped 3 bases and J dropped 5; count of bases not matched to a gene: 3. In germline, CDR1 is SGHTA, CDR2 FQGNSA. CDR3 DNA sequence: TGTGCCAGCAGCTTCGGGGGGTGGACCGGGGAGCTGTTTTTT. Residues: CASSFGGWTGELFF.

This clonotype was observed a handful of times. V is TRBV7-9 and J is TRBJ2-7; 8 bases are a match to TRBD1. Germline V lookup: CDR1 SEHNR, CDR2 FQNEAQ (reference sequence). Losses at the gene ends were 5 bases for V and 3 bases for J; bases not matched to a gene: 9. CDR3 length equals 15 residues. The CDR3 DNA reads as TGTGCCAGCAGCCCCCCAGGGGGCCGGGGCTACGAGCAGTACTTC. It codes for CASSPPGGRGYEQYF.

Written as DNA, the CDR3 is TGTGCCAGCACCGATTCGCAGGGGAAGATCTCCGCAACTAATGAAAAACTGTTTTTT. Translating gives CASTDSQGKISATNEKLFF. The chain is built from TRBV7-9 and TRBJ1-4; perhaps TRBD1 as D (6 bases). CDR3 length: 19 amino acids. V gave up 7 bases and J gave up 0 bases, with 24 bases separating them. The germline V gene has CDR1 SEHNR and CDR2 FQNEAQ (reference sequence).

Here the CDR3 reads CSVEMEERTGKSYEQYF. The CDR3 region has the DNA TGCAGCGTTGAAATGGAGGAAAGGACAGGCAAGTCCTACGAGCAGTACTTC. The V call is TRBV29-1, the J call TRBJ2-7; 7 bases align to TRBD1. Germline V gene lookup returns CDR1 SQVTM and CDR2 ANQGSEA. The CDR3 has 17 residues. J was trimmed by 1 base and V by 2 bases; bases with no gene match: 14.

V usage is TRBV2 and J usage is TRBJ2-5, with TRBD1 matching 12 bases. This CDR3 has 16 amino acids. After removal of 8 bases from V and 5 bases from J, the junction contained 12 bases not matched to a gene. Germline lookup yields CDR1 SNHLY and CDR2 FYNNEI. CDR3 residues: CASSSLGQGAFETQYF. In nucleotides, the CDR3 is TGTGCCAGCTCTTCTCTGGGACAGGGGGCGTTTGAGACCCAGTACTTC.

This clonotype was observed a single time. The rearrangement uses TRBV5-4 and TRBJ2-1; D is perhaps TRBD1 or TRBD2 (5 bases each). The CDR3 extends over 14 amino acids. The germline CDR1 and CDR2 sequences are SGHNT and YYREEE (reference sequence). V gave up 5 bases and J gave up 6 bases, with 15 bases separating them. The CDR3 bases are TGTGCCAGCAGGGTTCGGGGCCCAGGCAATGAGCAGTTCTTC. Amino acids: CASRVRGPGNEQFF.